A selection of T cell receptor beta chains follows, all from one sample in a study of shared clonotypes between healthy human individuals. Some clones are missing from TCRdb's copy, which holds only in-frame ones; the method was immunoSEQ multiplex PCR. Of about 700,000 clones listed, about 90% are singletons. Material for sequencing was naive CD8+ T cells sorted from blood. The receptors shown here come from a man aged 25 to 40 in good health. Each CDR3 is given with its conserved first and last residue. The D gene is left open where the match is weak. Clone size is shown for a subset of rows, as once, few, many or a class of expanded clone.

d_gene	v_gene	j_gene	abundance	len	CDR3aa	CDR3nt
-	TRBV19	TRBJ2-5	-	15	CASSIMAWVGETQYF	TGTGCCAGTAGTATAATGGCGTGGGTAGGTGAGACCCAGTACTTC
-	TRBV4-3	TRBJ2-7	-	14	CASSQSGWNYEQYF	TGCGCCAGCAGCCAGAGCGGGTGGAACTACGAGCAGTACTTC
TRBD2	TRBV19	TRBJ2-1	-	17	CASSIISLAGAANEQFF	TGTGCCAGTAGTATCATCTCCCTAGCGGGTGCGGCCAATGAGCAGTTCTTC
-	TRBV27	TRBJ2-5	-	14	CASSWGSDLGTQYF	TGTGCCAGCAGTTGGGGGTCGGATTTAGGGACCCAGTACTTC
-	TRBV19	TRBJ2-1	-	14	CASSIEGFGNEQFF	TGTGCCAGTAGTATAGAAGGTTTTGGCAATGAGCAGTTCTTC
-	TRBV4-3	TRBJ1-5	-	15	CASSQDGGLDQPQHF	TGCGCCAGCAGCCAAGATGGCGGGTTAGATCAGCCCCAGCATTTT
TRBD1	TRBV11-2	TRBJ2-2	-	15	CASSLGTGSGGELFF	TGTGCCAGCAGCTTAGGGACAGGGAGCGGCGGGGAGCTGTTTTTT
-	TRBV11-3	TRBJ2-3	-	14	CASRPQTSTDTQYF	TGTGCCAGCAGGCCGCAGACCAGCACAGATACGCAGTATTTT
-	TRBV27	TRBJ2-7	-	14	CASSLSVGISEQYF	TGTGCCAGCAGTTTATCGGTGGGCATCAGCGAGCAGTACTTC
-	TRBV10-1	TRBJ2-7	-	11	CASSDGYEQYF	TGCGCCAGCAGTGATGGATACGAGCAGTACTTC
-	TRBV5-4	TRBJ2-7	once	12	CASSFRGSEQYF	TGTGCCAGCAGCTTTCGGGGATCCGAGCAGTACTTC
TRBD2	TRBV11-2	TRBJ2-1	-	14	CASSLGLAGNEQFF	TGTGCCAGCAGCTTAGGACTAGCGGGCAATGAGCAGTTCTTC
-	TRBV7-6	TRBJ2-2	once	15	CASSLVVNGAGELFF	TGTGCCAGCAGCTTAGTAGTGAATGGCGCCGGGGAGCTGTTTTTT
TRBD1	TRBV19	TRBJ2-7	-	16	CASSIVSGQGAYEQYF	TGTGCCAGTAGTATTGTGTCGGGACAGGGGGCCTACGAGCAGTACTTC
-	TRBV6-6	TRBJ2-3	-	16	CASRRTGRTSTDTQYF	TGTGCCAGTAGACGAACAGGGCGGACTAGCACAGATACGCAGTATTTT
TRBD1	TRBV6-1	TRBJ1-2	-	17	CASSAGTGGHGDYGYTF	TGTGCCAGCAGTGCCGGGACAGGGGGCCATGGGGACTATGGCTACACCTTC
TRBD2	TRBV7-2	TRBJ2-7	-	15	CASSEIAGLPYEQYF	TGTGCCAGCAGTGAAATAGCGGGACTACCTTACGAGCAGTACTTT
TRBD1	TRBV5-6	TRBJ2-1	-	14	CASSGGQGFHEQFF	TGTGCCAGCAGTGGGGGACAGGGGTTCCATGAGCAGTTCTTC
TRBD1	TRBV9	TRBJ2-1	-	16	CASSLRTGGPYNEQFF	TGTGCCAGCAGCCTTCGGACAGGGGGCCCCTACAATGAGCAGTTCTTC
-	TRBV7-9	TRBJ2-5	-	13	CASRGGMSETQYF	TGTGCCAGCAGGGGGGGTATGAGCGAGACCCAGTACTTC
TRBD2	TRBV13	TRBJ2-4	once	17	CASSSPLAGIAKNIQYF	TGTGCCAGCAGCTCCCCACTAGCGGGAATAGCCAAAAACATTCAGTACTTC
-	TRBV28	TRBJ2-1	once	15	CASSQDSSSYNEQFF	TGTGCCAGCAGCCAGGACAGTAGCTCCTACAATGAGCAGTTCTTC
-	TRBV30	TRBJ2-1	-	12	CAWNEVYNEQFF	TGTGCCTGGAATGAGGTCTACAATGAGCAGTTCTTC
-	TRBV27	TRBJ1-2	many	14	CASSLAWDKDGYTF	TGTGCCAGCAGTTTAGCCTGGGACAAGGATGGCTACACCTTC
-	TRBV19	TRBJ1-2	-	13	CASSMGAGYGYTF	TGTGCCAGTAGTATGGGGGCTGGCTATGGCTACACCTTC
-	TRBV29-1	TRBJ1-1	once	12	CSGMTQNTEAFF	TGCAGCGGTATGACTCAGAACACTGAAGCTTTCTTT
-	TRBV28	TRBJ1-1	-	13	CASSLLGNTEAFF	TGTGCCAGCAGTTTATTAGGTAACACTGAAGCTTTCTTT
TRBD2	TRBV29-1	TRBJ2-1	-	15	CSVYPSGSSYNEQFF	TGCAGCGTTTATCCCAGCGGGAGCTCCTACAATGAGCAGTTCTTC
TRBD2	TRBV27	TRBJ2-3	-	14	CASSTSGRSDTQYF	TGTGCCAGCAGTACTAGCGGGAGATCAGATACGCAGTATTTT
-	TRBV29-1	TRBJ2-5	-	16	CSVVSRPGRNKETQYF	TGCAGCGTTGTATCCCGCCCGGGACGGAACAAAGAGACCCAGTACTTC
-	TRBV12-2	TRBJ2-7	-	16	CASRLIVCLASPEQYF	TGTGCAAGTCGCTTGATAGTCTGTCTAGCGAGTCCCGAGCAGTACTTC
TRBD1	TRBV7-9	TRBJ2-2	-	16	CASSLAPRGPTGELFF	TGTGCCAGCAGCTTAGCGCCCAGGGGGCCCACCGGGGAGCTGTTTTTT
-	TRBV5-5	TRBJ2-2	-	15	CASSLFPGSRGELFF	TGTGCCAGCAGCTTGTTTCCAGGGAGCCGCGGGGAGCTGTTTTTT
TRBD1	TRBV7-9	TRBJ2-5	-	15	CASSTRQGGQETQYF	TGTGCCAGCAGCACTAGACAGGGGGGCCAAGAGACCCAGTACTTC
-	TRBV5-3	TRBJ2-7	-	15	CARSHLRVESYEQYF	TGTGCCAGAAGCCATCTCCGCGTAGAGTCCTACGAGCAGTACTTC
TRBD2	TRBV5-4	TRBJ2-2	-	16	CASSYSGTSHTGELFF	TGTGCCAGCAGCTATTCCGGGACTAGTCACACCGGGGAGCTGTTTTTT
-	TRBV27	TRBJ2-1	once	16	CASSPDLASSYNEQFF	TGTGCCAGCAGTCCCGACTTAGCGAGCTCCTACAATGAGCAGTTCTTC
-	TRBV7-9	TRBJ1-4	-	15	CASQLSPATNEKLFF	TGTGCCAGCCAGCTTTCCCCTGCAACTAATGAAAAACTGTTTTTT
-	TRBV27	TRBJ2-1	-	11	CASLRGAVRFF	TGTGCCAGCCTCCGCGGAGCGGTTCGGTTCTTC
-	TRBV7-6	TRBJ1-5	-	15	CASSEGDKGNQPQHF	TGTGCCAGCAGCGAAGGCGACAAAGGCAATCAGCCCCAGCATTTT
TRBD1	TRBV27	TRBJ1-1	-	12	CASSAVTGVAFF	TGTGCCAGCAGTGCCGTGACAGGGGTTGCTTTCTTT
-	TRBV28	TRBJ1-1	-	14	CASRVGAGNTEAFF	TGTGCCAGCAGAGTCGGTGCCGGGAACACTGAAGCTTTCTTT
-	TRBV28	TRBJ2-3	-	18	CASSPTSKVGGGTDTQYF	TGTGCCAGCAGTCCCACATCTAAGGTAGGCGGGGGCACAGATACGCAGTATTTT
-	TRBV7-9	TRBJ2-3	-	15	CASSPRDGSTDTQYF	TGTGCCAGCAGCCCACGGGACGGCAGCACAGATACGCAGTATTTT
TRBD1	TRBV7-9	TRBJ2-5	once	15	CASSLVRGLQETQYF	TGTGCCAGCAGCTTAGTCAGGGGGCTCCAAGAGACCCAGTACTTC
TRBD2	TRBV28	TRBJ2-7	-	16	CASSLGTSGRAYEQYF	TGTGCCAGCAGTTTGGGGACTAGCGGGAGGGCCTACGAGCAGTACTTC
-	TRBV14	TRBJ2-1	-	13	CASSLTYYNEQFF	TGTGCCAGCAGCCTGACTTATTACAATGAGCAGTTCTTC
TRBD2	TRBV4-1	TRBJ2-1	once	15	CASSQGVSGGNEQFF	TGCGCCAGCAGCCAAGGGGTTAGCGGGGGAAATGAGCAGTTCTTC
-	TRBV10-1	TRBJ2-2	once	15	CASSDEVGHTGELFF	TGCGCCAGCAGTGATGAGGTGGGGCACACCGGGGAGCTGTTTTTT